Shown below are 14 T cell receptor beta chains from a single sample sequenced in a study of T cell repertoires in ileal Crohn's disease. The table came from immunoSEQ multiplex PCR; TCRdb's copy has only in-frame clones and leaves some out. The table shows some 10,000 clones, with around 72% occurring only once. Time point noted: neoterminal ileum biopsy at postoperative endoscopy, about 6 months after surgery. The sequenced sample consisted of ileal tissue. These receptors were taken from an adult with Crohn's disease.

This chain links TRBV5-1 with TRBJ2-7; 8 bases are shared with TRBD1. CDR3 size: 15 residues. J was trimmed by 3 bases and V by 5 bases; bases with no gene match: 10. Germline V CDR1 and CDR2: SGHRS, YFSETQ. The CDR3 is CASSPLTGGIYEQYF. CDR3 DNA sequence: TGCGCCAGCAGTCCCTTAACAGGGGGGATCTACGAGCAGTACTTC.

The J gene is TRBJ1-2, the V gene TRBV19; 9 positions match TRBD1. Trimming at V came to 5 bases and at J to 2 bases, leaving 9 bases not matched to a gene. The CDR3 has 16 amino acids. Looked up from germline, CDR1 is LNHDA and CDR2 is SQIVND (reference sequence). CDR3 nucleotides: TGTGCCAGTAGTCCTGCCGGGACAGGGTCCAACTATGGCTACACCTTC. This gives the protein CASSPAGTGSNYGYTF.

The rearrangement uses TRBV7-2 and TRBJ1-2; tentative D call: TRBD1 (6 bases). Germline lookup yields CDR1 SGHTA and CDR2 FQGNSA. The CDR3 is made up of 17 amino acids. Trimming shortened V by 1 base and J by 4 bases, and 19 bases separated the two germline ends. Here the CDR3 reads CASSLDYARAGAYGYTF. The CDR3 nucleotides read TGTGCCAGCAGCTTAGATTATGCCAGGGCGGGGGCCTATGGCTACACCTTC.

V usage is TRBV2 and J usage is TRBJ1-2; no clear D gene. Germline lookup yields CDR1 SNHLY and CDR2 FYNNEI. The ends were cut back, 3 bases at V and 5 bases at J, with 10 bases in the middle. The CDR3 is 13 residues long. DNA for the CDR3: TGTGCCAGCAGTGAGGAAACGGGTTATGGCTACACCTTC. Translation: CASSEETGYGYTF. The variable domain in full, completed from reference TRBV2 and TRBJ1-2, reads EPEVTQTPSHQVTQMGQEVILRCVPISNHLYFYWYRQILGQKVEFLVSFYNNEISEKSEIFDDQFSVERPDGSNFTLKIRSTKLEDSAMYFCASSEETGYGYTFGSGTRLTVV.

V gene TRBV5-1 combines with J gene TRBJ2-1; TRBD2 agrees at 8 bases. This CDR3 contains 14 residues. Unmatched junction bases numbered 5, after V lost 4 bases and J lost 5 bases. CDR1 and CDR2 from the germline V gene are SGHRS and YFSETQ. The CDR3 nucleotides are TGCGCCAGCAGCCCTAGCGGGTCCAACAATGAGCAGTTCTTC. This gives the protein CASSPSGSNNEQFF. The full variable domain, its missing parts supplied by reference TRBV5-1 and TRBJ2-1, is KAGVTQTPRYLIKTRGQQVTLSCSPISGHRSVSWYQQTPGQGLQFLFEYFSETQRNKGNFPGRFSGRQFSNSRSEMNVSTLELGDSALYLCASSPSGSNNEQFFGPGTRLTVL.

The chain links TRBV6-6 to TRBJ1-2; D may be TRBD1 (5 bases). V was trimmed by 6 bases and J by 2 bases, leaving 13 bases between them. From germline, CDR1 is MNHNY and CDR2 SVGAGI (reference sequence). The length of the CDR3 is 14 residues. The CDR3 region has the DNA TGTGCCAGCAGACTCCTCGGGGGAAACTATGGCTACACCTTC. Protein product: CASRLLGGNYGYTF.

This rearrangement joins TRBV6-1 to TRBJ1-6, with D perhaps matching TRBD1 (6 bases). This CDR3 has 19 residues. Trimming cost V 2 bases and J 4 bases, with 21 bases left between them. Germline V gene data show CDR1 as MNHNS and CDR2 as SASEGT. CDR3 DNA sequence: TGTGCCAGCAGTGAACTCGAACAGGGAGTGAAGAGGTATAATTCACCCCTCCACTTT. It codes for CASSELEQGVKRYNSPLHF.

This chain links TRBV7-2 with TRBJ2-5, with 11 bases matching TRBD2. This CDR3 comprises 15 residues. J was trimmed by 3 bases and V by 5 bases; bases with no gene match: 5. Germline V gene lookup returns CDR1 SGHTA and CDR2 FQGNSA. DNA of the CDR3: TGTGCCAGCAGCCCAAGACTAGCGGGAAAAGAGACCCAGTACTTC. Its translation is CASSPRLAGKETQYF.

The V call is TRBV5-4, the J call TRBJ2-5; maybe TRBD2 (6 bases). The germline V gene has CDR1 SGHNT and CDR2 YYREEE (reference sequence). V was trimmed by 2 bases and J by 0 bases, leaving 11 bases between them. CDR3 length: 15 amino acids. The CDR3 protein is CASSFGSADQETQYF. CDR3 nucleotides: TGTGCCAGCAGCTTCGGGAGCGCAGACCAAGAGACCCAGTACTTC.

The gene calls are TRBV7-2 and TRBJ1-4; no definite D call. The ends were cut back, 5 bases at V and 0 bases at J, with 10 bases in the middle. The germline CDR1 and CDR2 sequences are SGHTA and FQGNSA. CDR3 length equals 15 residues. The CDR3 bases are TGTGCCAGCAGCCCTGGGAGTGCAACTAATGAAAAACTGTTTTTT. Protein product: CASSPGSATNEKLFF.

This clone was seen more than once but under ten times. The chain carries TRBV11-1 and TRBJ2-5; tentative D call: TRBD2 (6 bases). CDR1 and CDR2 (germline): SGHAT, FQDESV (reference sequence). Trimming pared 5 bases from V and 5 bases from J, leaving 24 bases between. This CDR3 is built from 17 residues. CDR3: CASSHQTGTQARETQYF. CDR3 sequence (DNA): TGTGCCAGCAGCCACCAAACGGGGACTCAAGCGAGGGAGACCCAGTACTTC.

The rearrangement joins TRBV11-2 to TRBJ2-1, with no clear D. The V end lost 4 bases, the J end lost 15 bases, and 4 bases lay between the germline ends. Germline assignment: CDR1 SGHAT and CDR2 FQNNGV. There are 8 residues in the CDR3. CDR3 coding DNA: TGTGCCAGCAGCTCTTCGTTCTTC. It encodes CASSSSFF.

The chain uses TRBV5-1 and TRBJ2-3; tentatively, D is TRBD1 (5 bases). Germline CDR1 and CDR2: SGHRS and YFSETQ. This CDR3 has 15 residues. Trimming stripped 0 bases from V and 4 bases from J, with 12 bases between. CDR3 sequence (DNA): TGCGCCAGCAGCTTGGATGGCAGGGCCCCAGATACGCAGTATTTT. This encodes CASSLDGRAPDTQYF.

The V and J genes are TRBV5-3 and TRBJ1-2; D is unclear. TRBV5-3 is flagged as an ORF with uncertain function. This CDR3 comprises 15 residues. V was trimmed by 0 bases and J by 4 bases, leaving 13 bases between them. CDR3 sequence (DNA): TGTGCCAGAAGCTTGGTGGGCTCTACTCGCTATGGCTACACCTTC. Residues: CARSLVGSTRYGYTF.